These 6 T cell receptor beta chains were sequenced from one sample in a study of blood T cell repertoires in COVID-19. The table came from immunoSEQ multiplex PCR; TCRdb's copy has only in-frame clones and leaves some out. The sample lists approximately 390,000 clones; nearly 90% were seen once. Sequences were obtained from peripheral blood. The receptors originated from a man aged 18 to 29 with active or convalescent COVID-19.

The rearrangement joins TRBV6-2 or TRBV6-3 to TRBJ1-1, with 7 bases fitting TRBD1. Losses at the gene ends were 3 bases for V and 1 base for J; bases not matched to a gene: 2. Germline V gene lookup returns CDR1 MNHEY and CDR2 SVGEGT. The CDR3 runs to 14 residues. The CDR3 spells CASSYGTANTEAFF. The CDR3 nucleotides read TGTGCCAGCAGTTATGGGACAGCGAACACTGAAGCTTTCTTT.

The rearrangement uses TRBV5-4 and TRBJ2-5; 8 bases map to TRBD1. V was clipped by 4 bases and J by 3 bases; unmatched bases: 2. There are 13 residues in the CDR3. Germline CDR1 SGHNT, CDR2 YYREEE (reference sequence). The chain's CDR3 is CASSRDRKETQYF. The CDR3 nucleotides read TGTGCCAGCAGCCGGGACAGGAAAGAGACCCAGTACTTC.

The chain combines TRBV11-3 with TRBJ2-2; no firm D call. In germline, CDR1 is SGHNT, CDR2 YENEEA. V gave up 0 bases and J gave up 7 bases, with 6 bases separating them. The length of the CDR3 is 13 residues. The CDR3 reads CASSLEFNGELFF. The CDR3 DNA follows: TGTGCCAGCAGCTTAGAGTTTAACGGGGAGCTGTTTTTT. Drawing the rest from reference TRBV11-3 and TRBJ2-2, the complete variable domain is EAGVVQSPRYKIIEKKQPVAFWCNPISGHNTLYWYLQNLGQGPELLIRYENEEAVDDSQLPKDRFSAERLKGVDSTLKIQPAELGDSAVYLCASSLEFNGELFFGEGSRLTVL.

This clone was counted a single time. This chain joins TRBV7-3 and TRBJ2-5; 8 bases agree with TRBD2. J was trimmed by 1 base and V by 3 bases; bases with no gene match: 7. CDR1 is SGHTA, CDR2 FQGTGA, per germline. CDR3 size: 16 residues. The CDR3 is CASSLSGGGPQETQYF. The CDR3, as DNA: TGTGCCAGCAGCTTGTCCGGCGGGGGGCCCCAAGAGACCCAGTACTTC.

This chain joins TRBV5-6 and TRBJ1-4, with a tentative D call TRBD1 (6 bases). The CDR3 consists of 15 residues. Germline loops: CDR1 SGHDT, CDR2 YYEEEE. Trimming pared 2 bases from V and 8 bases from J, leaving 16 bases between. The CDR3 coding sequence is TGTGCCAGCAGCTTCTGGACAGCCGGACGGGAAAAACTGTTTTTT. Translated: CASSFWTAGREKLFF.

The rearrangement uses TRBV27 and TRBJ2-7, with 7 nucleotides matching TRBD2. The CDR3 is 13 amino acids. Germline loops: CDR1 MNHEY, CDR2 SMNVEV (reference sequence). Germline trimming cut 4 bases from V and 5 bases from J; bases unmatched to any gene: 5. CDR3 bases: TGTGCCAGCAGTTACCCGGGGGGAAACGAGCAGTACTTC. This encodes CASSYPGGNEQYF.